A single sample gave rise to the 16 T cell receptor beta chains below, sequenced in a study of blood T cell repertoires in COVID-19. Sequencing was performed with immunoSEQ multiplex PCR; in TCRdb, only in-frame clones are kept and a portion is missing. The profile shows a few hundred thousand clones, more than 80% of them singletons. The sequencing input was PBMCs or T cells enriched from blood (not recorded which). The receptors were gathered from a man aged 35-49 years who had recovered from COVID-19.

DNA for the CDR3: TGTGCCAGCAGCCCCGGGGTGAGGGAGCAGTACTTC. It codes for CASSPGVREQYF. This rearrangement joins TRBV11-2 to TRBJ2-7; possible D gene TRBD2, 5 bases. V dropped 5 bases and J dropped 7 bases, with 12 bases sitting between them. The length of the CDR3 is 12 residues. The germline gives CDR1 SGHAT, CDR2 FQNNGV.

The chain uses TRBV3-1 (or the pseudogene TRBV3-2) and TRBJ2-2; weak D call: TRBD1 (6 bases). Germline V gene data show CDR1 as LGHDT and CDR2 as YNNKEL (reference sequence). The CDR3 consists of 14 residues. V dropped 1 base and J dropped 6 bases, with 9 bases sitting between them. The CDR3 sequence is CASSQVGGAGELFF. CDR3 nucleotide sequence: TGTGCCAGCAGCCAAGTAGGGGGAGCCGGGGAGCTGTTTTTT.

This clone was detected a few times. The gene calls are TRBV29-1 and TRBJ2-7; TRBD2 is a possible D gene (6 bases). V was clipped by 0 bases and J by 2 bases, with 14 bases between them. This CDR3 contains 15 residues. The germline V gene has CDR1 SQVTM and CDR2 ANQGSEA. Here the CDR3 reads CSVEDWDSAPYEQYF. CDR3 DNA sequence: TGCAGCGTTGAAGATTGGGACTCTGCCCCCTACGAGCAGTACTTC.

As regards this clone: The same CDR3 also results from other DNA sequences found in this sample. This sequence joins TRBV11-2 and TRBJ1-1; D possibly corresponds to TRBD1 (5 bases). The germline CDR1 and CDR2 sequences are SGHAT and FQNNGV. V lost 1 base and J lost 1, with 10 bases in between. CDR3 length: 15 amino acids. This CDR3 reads CASSLGPGKNTEAFF. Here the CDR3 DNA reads TGTGCCAGCAGCTTAGGTCCAGGGAAGAACACTGAAGCTTTCTTT.

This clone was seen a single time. CDR3 region: CASSSRTSGGYNEQFF. The CDR3 nucleotides read TGCGCCAGCAGCTCACGGACTAGCGGGGGATACAATGAGCAGTTCTTC. The genes are TRBV5-1 and TRBJ2-1, with 13 nucleotides matching TRBD2. Germline loops: CDR1 SGHRS, CDR2 YFSETQ. The V segment lost 3 bases and the J segment 4 bases; nucleotides outside the gene matches: 4. This CDR3 comprises 16 residues.

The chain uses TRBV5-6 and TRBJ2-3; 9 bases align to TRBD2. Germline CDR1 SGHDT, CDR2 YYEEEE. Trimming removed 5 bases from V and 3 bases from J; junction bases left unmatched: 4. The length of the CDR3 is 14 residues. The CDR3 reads CASSRAGGTDTQYF. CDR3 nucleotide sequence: TGTGCCAGCAGTCGGGCGGGAGGGACAGATACGCAGTATTTT.

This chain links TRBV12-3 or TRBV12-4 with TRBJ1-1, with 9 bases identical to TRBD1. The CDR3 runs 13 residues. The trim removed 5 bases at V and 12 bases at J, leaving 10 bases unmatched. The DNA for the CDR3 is TGTGCCAGCAGTCCCGGGACAGGGAGTGGGCCTTTCTTT. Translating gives CASSPGTGSGPFF.

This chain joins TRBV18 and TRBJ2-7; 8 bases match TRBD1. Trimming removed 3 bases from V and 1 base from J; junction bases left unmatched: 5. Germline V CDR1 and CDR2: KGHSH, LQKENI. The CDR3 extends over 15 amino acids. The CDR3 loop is CASSPRRDRSYEQYF. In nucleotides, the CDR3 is TGTGCCAGCTCACCCCGCCGGGACAGGTCCTACGAGCAGTACTTC.

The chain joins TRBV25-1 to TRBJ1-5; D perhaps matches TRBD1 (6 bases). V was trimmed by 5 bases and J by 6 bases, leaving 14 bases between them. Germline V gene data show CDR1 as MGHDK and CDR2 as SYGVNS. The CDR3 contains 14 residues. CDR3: CASSHRELGQPQHF. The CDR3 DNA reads TGTGCCAGCAGTCACAGGGAGTTGGGTCAGCCCCAGCATTTT.

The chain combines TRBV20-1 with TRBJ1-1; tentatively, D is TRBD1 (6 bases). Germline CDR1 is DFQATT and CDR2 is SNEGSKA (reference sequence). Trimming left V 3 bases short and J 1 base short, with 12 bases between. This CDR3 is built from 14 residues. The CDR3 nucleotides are TGCAGTGCTAGTAAGCGGACAGCGAACACTGAAGCTTTCTTT. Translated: CSASKRTANTEAFF.

CDR3 residues: CASSFGTANYGYTF. As DNA, the CDR3 is TGTGCCAGCAGTTTCGGGACAGCTAACTATGGCTACACCTTC. The V gene is TRBV28, the J gene TRBJ1-2, with TRBD1 matching over 7 bases. V lost 3 bases to trimming and J lost 0 bases; unmatched junction nucleotides: 1. CDR1 is MDHEN, CDR2 SYDVKM, per germline. The CDR3 totals 14 residues.

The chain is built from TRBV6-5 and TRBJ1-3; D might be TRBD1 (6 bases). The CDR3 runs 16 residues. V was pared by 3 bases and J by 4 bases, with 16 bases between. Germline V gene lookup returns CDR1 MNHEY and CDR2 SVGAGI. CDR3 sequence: CASSYPGRGEGNTIYF. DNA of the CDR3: TGTGCCAGCAGTTATCCGGGCAGGGGAGAAGGAAACACCATATATTTT.

The CDR3 loop reads CASSQRTGSGFTGELFF. The CDR3 region has the DNA TGCGCCAGCAGCCAAAGAACAGGGTCTGGGTTCACCGGGGAGCTGTTTTTT. The rearrangement links TRBV4-1 to TRBJ2-2, with D possibly being TRBD1 (6 bases). Between the trimmed V and J ends, which lost 2 bases and 4 bases, there was a span of 17 bases. The CDR3 is 17 amino acids. CDR1 MGHRA and CDR2 YSYEKL come from the germline V gene.

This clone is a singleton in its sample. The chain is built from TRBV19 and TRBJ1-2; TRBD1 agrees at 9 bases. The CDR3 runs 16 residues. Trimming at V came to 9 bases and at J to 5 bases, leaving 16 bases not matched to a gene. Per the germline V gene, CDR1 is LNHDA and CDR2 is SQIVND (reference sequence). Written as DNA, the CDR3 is TGTGCCAGCCACTCCGGGACAGGGAAGAGAGGGTATGGCTACACCTTC. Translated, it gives CASHSGTGKRGYGYTF.

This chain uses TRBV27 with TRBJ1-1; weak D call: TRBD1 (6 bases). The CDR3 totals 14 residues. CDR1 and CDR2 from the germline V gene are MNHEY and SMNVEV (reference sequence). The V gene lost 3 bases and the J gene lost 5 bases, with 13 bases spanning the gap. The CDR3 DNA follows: TGTGCCAGCAGTTTTGGTCAGGGGATTACTGAAGCTTTCTTT. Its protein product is CASSFGQGITEAFF.

For the CDR3, the DNA is TGTGCCAGCAGCTACCGGGACAGTAATTCACCCCTCCACTTT. Its translation: CASSYRDSNSPLHF. The V gene is TRBV7-9, the J gene TRBJ1-6, with 7 bases identical to TRBD1. After removal of 4 bases from V and 6 bases from J, the junction contained 3 bases not matched to a gene. The CDR3 has 14 residues. Germline loops: CDR1 SEHNR, CDR2 FQNEAQ (reference sequence).